This T cell receptor (beta chain) was recovered during a study of graft-versus-host responses after intestinal transplantation. General study points: Early after transplant, HvG declines were associated with peak levels of circulating GvH clones. The marrow of recipients harbored GvH clones, and ileum or blood showed some of them first.

Germline-derived CDR1 and CDR2 are MNHEY and SMNVEV (reference sequence). Trimming took 3 bases from V and 6 from J, leaving 12 bases between them. CDR3 size: 13 residues. As concerns this clone: Its antigen is unidentified.

Data came from immunoSEQ multiplex PCR; TCRdb stores just in-frame clones and leaves some out. The repertoire includes approximately 130,000 clones, around nine tenths of them detected once, and approximately 0.17% sits in the top ten. The TCR was taken from a human donor who received an intestinal transplant. The rearrangement links TRBV27 to TRBJ2-7; D is possibly TRBD2 (5 bases). The specimen was unstimulated CD4+ T cells sorted from spleen or lymph node cells, collected before intestinal transplant. The CDR3 loop is CASSFLGSGEQYF. CDR3 nucleotides: TGTGCCAGCAGTTTCCTAGGGAGCGGCGAGCAGTACTTC.